What follows describes a single T cell receptor beta chain. This CDR3 has 16 amino acids. After removal of 5 bases from V and 4 bases from J, the junction contained 8 bases not matched to a gene. Germline V gene data show CDR1 as SNHLY and CDR2 as FYNNEI. The method was immunoSEQ multiplex PCR; TCRdb's version includes in-frame clones alone and lacks a portion of them. The profile shows some 450,000 clones, approximately 89% of them singletons. These data come from a study of blood T cell repertoires in COVID-19. Seattle's cohort entered during active infection and was followed longitudinally. The sample comprised peripheral blood. This TCR came from a woman aged 45-65 years with COVID-19, enrolled during active disease. The V call is TRBV2, the J call TRBJ1-4; 9 bases align to TRBD1. The CDR3 DNA sequence: TGTGCCAGCAGTTCCGAGACAGGGGGGGTTAATGAAAAACTGTTTTTT. Amino acids: CASSSETGGVNEKLFF.